This TCR beta chain was recorded in a study of regulatory T cells in long-lasting Graves disease. Notes on this clonotype: Antigen unknown.

Arm-PCR of CDR3 regions and iRepertoire HTBI primers were used to build TCR beta libraries. One entry per CDR3 protein results from TCRdb running MiXCR on the multiplex PCR reads. The repertoire holds around 300,000 distinct CDR3 sequences, with approximately 20% as singletons. As for time point: persistent/refractory GD, antithyroid drugs over 5 years with positive TRAb. PBMCs were the source of the RNA used for TCR sequencing. It was American Thyroid Association guidelines that determined Graves' disease diagnosis. The V and J ends lost 2 bases and 5 bases, in that order; junction bases with no gene match: 8. The germline V gene has CDR1 GTSNPN and CDR2 SVGIG (reference sequence). The CDR3 totals 15 residues. Findings and caveats of the study: The small sample size may have reduced accuracy. Persistent disease preferred TRBV28, TRBJ1-2 and TRBJ2-5.

The chain employs TRBV30 and TRBJ2-7; 11 nucleotides line up with TRBD2. This receptor was identified in a female donor with Graves disease. The input for sequencing was peripheral blood mononuclear cells (PBMCs), taken when the disease was refractory, from a patient treated with antithyroid drugs. The CDR3 spells CAWSPSSGRNDEQYF. The DNA of the CDR3 is TGTGCCTGGAGTCCCTCTAGCGGGAGGAACGACGAGCAGTACTTC.